This T cell receptor beta chain was identified in a study of early T cells in non-severe SARS-CoV-2 infection. Study context: Bulk RNA from unsorted whole blood was sequenced; chains were unpaired.

In TCRdb, the 5' RACE reads were re-called with MiXCR into one record per CDR3 protein. Among around 66,000 distinct CDR3 sequences listed, 5% to 6.5% were seen once. The germline V gene has CDR1 KGHSH and CDR2 LQKENI. With V trimmed by 7 bases and J by 0 bases, 5 bases remained unmatched. The CDR3 extends over 14 amino acids. This clonotype was seen repeatedly, ten times or more. Source: whole blood, taken at baseline. The TCR originated in an adult who was a healthcare worker with PCR-confirmed SARS-CoV-2 infection or an uninfected control (not recorded which). The chain recombines TRBV18 with TRBJ1-1, with 7 bases identical to TRBD1. The CDR3 sequence: CASYPGGMNTEAFF. The CDR3 DNA follows: TGTGCCAGCTACCCAGGGGGGATGAACACTGAAGCTTTCTTT.